This T cell receptor beta chain was captured in a study of cytomegalovirus exposure and HLA in healthy donors. CDR3 length: 13 residues. V shed 8 bases, J shed 4 bases, and the junction held 7 bases outside the gene matches. Germline values: CDR1 MNHNS, CDR2 SASEGT. Assay: immunoSEQ multiplex PCR; the TCRdb copy retains only in-frame clones and omits some. Seen here are 110,000 or so clones, 70% to 90% observed once, and the top ten hold 3% to 4%. Only one count was recorded for this clone. Specimen: PBMCs. The TCR sequence derives from a woman between 18 and 29 years old in good health and CMV-seropositive. The rearrangement uses TRBV6-1 and TRBJ2-7; TRBD1 matches 8 bases. CDR3 residues: CASRQGPEYEQYF. The CDR3 DNA reads as TGTGCCAGCCGACAGGGGCCGGAGTACGAGCAGTACTTC.